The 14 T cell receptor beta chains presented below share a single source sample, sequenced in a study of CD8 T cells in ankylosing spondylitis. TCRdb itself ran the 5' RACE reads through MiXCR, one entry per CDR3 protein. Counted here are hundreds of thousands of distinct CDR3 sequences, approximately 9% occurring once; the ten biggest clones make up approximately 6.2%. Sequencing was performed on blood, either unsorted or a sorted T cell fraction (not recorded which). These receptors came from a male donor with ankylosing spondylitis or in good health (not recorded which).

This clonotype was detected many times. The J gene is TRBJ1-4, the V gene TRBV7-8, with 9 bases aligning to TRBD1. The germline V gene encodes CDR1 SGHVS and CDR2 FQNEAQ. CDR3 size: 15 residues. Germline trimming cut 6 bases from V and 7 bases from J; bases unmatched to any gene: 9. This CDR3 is CASSNGQGFGEKLFF. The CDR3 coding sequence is TGTGCCAGCAGTAACGGACAGGGGTTCGGTGAAAAACTGTTTTTT.

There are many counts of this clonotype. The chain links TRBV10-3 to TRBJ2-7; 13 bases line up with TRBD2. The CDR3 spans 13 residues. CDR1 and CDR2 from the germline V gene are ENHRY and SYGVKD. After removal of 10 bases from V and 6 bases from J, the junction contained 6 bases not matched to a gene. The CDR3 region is CATGLAGAGEQYF. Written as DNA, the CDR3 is TGTGCCACCGGACTAGCGGGAGCGGGCGAGCAGTACTTC.

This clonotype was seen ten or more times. The CDR3 coding sequence is TGCAGTGCTAGAGATCCGTGGGAGGGCGAATCAGATACGCAGTATTTT. Translated: CSARDPWEGESDTQYF. The chain recombines TRBV20-1 with TRBJ2-3; 7 bases align to TRBD2. J was trimmed by 4 bases and V by 0 bases; bases with no gene match: 10. The germline V gene encodes CDR1 DFQATT and CDR2 SNEGSKA (reference sequence). The CDR3 is 16 residues long.

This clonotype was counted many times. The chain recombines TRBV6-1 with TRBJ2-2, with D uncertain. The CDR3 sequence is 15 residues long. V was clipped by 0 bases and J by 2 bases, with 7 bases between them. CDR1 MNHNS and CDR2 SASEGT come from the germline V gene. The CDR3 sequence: CASSEARSNTGELFF. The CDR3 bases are TGTGCCAGCAGTGAAGCGCGCAGTAACACCGGGGAGCTGTTTTTT.

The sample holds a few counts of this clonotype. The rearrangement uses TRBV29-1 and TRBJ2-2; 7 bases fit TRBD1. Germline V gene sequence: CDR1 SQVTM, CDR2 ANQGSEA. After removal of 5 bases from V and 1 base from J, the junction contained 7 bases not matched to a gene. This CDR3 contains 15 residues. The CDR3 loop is CSVRRGGLNTGELFF. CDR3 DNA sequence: TGCAGCGTTCGCCGAGGGGGCCTGAACACCGGGGAGCTGTTTTTT.

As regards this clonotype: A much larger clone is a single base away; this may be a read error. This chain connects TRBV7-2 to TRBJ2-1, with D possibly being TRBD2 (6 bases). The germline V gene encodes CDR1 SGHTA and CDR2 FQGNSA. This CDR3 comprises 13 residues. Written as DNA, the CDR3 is TGTGCCAGCAGCTCTCGAGGAGGGGATGAGAAGTTCTTC. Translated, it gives CASSSRGGDEKFF.

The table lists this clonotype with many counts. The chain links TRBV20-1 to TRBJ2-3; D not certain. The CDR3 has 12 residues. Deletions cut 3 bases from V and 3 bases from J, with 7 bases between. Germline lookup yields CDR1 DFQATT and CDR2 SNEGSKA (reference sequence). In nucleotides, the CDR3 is TGCAGTGCTAGCAAGGAGACAGATACGCAGTATTTT. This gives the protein CSASKETDTQYF.

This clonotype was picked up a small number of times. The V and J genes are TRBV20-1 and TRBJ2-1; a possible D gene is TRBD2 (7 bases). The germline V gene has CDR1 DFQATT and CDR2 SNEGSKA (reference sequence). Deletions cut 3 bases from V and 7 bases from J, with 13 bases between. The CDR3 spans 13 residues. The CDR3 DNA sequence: TGCAGTGCTAGTTTGGGGGGGCTTAATGAGCAGTTCTTC. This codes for CSASLGGLNEQFF.

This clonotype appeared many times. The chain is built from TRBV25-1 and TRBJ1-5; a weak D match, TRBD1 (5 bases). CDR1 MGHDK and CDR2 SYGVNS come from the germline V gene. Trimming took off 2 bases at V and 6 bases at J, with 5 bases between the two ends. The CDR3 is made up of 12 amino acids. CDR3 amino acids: CASSEGGQPQHF. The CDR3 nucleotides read TGTGCCAGCAGTGAAGGGGGTCAGCCCCAGCATTTT.

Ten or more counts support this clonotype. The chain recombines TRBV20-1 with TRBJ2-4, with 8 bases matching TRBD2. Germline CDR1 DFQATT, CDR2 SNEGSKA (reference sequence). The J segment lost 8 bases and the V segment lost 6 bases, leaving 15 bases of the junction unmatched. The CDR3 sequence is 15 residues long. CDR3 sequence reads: CSAQAPGLVDYIQYF. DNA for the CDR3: TGCAGTGCGCAAGCTCCGGGACTAGTTGATTACATTCAGTACTTC.

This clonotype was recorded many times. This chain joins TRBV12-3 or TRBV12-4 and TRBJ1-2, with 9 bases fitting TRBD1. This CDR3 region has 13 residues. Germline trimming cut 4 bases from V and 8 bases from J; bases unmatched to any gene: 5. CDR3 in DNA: TGTGCCAGCAGTTGGGGACAGGGAGGGGGCTACACCTTC. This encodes CASSWGQGGGYTF.

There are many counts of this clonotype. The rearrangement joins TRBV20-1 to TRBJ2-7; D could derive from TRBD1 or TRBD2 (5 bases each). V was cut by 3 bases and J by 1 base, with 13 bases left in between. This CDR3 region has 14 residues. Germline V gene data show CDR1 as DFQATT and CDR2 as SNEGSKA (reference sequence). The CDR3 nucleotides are TGCAGTGCTAGGGGTGGGGGACGGTCCTACGAGCAGTACTTC. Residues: CSARGGGRSYEQYF.

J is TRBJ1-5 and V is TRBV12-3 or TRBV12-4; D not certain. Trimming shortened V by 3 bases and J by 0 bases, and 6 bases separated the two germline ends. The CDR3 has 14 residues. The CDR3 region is CASSFDFSNQPQHF. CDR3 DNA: TGTGCCAGCAGTTTCGACTTTAGCAATCAGCCCCAGCATTTT.

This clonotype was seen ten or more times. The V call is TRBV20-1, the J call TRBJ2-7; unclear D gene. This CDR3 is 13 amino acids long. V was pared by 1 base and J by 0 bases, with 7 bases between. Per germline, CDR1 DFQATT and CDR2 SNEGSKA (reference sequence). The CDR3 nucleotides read TGCAGTGCTAGAGTACCTAGCTCCTACGAGCAGTACTTC. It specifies CSARVPSSYEQYF.